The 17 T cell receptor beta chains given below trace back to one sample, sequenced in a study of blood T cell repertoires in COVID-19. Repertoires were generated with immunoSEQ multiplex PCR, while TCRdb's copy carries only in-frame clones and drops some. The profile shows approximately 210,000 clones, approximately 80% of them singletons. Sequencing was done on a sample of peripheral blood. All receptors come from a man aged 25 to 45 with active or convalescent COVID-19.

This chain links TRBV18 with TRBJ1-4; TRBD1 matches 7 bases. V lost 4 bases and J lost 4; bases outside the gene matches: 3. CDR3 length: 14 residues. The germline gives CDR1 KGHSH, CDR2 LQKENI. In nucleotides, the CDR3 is TGTGCCAGCTCACGGGGACAGCTTAATGAAAAACTGTTTTTT. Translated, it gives CASSRGQLNEKLFF.

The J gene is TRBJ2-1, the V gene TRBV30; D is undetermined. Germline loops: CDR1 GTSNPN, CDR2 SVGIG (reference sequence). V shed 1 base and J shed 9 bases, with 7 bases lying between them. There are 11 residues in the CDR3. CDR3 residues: CAWSDSGEQFF. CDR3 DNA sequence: TGTGCCTGGAGTGACTCGGGTGAGCAGTTCTTC.

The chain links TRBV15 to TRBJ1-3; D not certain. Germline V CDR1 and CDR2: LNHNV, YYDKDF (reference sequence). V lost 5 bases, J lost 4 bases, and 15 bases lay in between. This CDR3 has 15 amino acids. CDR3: CATSQTGLAGNTIYF. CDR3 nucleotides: TGTGCCACCAGCCAGACGGGATTGGCCGGAAACACCATATATTTT.

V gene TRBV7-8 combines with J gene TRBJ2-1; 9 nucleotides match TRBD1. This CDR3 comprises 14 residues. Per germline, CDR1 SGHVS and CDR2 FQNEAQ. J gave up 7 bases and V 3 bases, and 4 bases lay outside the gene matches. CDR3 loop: CASSFLTGGNEQFF. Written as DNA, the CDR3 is TGTGCCAGCAGCTTTTTGACAGGGGGGAATGAGCAGTTCTTC.

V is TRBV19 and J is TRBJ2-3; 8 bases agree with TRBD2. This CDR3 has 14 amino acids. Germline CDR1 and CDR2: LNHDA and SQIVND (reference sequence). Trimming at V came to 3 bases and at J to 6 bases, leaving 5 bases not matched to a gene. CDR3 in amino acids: CASSMTTSDDTQYF. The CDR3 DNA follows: TGTGCCAGTAGTATGACGACTAGCGATGATACGCAGTATTTT.

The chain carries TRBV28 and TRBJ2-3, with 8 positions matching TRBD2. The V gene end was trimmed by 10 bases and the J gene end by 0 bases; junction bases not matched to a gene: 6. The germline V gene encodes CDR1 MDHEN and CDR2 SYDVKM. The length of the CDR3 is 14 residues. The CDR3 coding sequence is TGTGCCACCGACCGGGGGGGCAGCACAGATACGCAGTATTTT. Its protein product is CATDRGGSTDTQYF.

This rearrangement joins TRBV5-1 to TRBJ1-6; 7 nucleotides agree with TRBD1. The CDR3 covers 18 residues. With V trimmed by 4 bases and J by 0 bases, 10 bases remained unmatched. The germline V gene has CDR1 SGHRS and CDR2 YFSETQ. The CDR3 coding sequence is TGCGCCAGCAGCACCGGACAGGCTCAGAGCTCCTATAATTCACCCCTCCACTTT. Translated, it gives CASSTGQAQSSYNSPLHF.

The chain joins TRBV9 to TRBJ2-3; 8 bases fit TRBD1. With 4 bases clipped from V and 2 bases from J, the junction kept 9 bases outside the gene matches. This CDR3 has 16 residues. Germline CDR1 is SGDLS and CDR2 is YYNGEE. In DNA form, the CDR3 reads TGTGCCAGCAGCCTCTCGACAGGGGCGTACACAGATACGCAGTATTTT. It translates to CASSLSTGAYTDTQYF.

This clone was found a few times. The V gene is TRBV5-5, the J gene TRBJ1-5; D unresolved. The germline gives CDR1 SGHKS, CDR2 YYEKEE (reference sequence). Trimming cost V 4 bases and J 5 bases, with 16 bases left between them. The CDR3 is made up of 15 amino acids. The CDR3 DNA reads TGTGCCAGCAGCCTGGGGATGGGGAGAGATCAGCCCCAGCATTTT. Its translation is CASSLGMGRDQPQHF.

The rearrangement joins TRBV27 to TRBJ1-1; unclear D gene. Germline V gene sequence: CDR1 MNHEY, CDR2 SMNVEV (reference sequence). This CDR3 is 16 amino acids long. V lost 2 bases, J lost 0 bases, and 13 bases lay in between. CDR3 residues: CASSLPLRGLNTEAFF. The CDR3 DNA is TGTGCCAGCAGTTTACCCCTACGAGGGCTGAACACTGAAGCTTTCTTT.

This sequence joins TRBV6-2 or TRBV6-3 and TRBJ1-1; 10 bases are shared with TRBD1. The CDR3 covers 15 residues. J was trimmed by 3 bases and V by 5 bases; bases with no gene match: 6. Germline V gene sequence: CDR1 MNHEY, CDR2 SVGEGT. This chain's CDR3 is CASSPRQGADTEAFF. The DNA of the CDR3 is TGTGCCAGCAGTCCACGACAGGGGGCGGACACTGAAGCTTTCTTT.

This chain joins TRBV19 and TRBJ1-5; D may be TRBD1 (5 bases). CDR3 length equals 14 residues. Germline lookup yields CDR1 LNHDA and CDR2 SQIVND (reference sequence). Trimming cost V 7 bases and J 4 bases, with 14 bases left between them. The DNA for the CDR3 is TGTGCCAGTACCGATACGGGGGGGAATCAGCCCCAGCATTTT. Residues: CASTDTGGNQPQHF.

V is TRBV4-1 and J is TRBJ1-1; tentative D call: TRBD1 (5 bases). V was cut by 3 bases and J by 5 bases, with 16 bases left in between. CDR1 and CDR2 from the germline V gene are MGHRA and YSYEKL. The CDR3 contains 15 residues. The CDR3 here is CASSQVSGGYTEAFF. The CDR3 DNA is TGCGCCAGCAGCCAGGTCAGTGGGGGGTATACTGAAGCTTTCTTT.

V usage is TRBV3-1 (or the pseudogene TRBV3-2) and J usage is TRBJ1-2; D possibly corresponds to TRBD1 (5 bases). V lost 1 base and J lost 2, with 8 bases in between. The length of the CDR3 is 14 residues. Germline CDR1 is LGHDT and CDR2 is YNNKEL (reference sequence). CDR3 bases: TGTGCCAGCAGCCAAGGGGGACTGAACTATGGCTACACCTTC. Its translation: CASSQGGLNYGYTF.

In DNA form, the CDR3 reads TGTGCCAGCAGCCGGGGACAGGGATATGGCTACACCTTC. Translation: CASSRGQGYGYTF. The chain employs TRBV27 and TRBJ1-2; 9 nucleotides align to TRBD1. CDR3 length: 13 amino acids. J lost 5 bases, V lost 6 bases, and 4 bases had no gene match. Looked up from germline, CDR1 is MNHEY and CDR2 is SMNVEV (reference sequence).

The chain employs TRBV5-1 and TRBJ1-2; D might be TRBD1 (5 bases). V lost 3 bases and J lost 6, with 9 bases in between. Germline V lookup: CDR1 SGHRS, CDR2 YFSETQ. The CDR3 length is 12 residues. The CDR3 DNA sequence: TGCGCCAGCAGCTCCGGGGGAAATGGCTACACCTTC. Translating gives CASSSGGNGYTF.

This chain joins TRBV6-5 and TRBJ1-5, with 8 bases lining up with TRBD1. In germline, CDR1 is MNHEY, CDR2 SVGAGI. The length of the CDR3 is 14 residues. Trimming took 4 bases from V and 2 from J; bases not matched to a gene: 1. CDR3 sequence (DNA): TGTGCCAGCAGTTGGGGACAGGGCAATCAGCCCCAGCATTTT. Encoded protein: CASSWGQGNQPQHF.